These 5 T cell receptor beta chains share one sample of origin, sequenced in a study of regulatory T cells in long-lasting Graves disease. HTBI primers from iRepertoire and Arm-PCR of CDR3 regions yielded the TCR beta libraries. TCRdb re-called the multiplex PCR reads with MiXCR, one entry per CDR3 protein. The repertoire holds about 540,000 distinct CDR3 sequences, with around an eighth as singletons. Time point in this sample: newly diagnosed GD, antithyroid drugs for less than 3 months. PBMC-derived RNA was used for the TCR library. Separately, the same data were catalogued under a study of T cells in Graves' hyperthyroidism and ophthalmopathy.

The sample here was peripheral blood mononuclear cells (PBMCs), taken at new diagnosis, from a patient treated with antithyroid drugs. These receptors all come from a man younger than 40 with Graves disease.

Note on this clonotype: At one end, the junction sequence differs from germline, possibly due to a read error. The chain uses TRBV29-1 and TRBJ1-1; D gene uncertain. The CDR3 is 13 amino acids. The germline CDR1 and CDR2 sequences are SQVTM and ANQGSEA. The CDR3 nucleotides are TGCGGCGTTGAGTTGGATGTCGGCACTGAAGCTTTCTTT. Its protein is CGVELDVGTEAFF.

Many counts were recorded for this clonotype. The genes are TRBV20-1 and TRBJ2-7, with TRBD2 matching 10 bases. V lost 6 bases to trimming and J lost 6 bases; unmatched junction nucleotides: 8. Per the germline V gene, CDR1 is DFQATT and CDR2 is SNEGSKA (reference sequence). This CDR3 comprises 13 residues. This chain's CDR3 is CSARLAGTGEQYF. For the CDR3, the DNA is TGCAGTGCGAGACTAGCGGGTACGGGCGAGCAGTACTTC.

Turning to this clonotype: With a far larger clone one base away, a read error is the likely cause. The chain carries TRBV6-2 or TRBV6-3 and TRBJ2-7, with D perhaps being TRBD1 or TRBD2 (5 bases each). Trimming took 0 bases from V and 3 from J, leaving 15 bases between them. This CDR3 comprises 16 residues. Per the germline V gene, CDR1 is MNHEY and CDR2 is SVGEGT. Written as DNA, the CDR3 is TGTGCCAGCAGTTACTCGGCCTTTGGTGGGGGCTACGAGCAGTACTTC. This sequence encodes CASSYSAFGGGYEQYF.

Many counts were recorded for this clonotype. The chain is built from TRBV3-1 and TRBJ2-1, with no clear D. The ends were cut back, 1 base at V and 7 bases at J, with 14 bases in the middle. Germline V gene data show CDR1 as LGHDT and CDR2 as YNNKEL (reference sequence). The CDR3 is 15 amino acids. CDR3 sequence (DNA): TGTGCCAGCAGCCAAGGACGCCCCCCCGGGAATGAGCAGTTCTTC. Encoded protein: CASSQGRPPGNEQFF.

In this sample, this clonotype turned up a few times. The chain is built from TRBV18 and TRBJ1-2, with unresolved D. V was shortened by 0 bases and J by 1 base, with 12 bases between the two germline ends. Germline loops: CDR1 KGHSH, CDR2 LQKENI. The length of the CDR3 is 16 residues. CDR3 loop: CASSPPFWALNYGYTF. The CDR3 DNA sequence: TGTGCCAGCTCACCACCGTTTTGGGCACTTAACTATGGCTACACCTTC.